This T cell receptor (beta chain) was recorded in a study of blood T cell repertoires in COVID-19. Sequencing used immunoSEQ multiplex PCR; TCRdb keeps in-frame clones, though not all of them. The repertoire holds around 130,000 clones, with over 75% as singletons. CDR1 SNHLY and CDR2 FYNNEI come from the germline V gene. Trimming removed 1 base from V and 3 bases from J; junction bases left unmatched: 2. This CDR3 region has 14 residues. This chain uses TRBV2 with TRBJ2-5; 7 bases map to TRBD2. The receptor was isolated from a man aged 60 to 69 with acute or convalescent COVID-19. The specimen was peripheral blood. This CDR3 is CASSEGGGEETQYF. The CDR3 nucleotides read TGTGCCAGCAGTGAAGGGGGAGGGGAAGAGACCCAGTACTTC.